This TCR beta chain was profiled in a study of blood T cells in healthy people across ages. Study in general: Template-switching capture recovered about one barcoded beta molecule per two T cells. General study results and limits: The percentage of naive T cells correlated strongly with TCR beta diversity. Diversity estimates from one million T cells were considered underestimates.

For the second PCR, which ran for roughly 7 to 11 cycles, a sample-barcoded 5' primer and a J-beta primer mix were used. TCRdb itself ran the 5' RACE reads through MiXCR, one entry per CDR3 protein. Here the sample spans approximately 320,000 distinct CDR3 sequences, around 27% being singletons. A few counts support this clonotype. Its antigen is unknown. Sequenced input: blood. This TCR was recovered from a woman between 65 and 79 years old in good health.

The CDR3 spells CASSLAGGTRSYEQYF. The CDR3 nucleotides are TGTGCCAGCAGCTTAGCTGGGGGGACTAGGTCCTACGAGCAGTACTTC. The V and J genes are TRBV7-2 and TRBJ2-7; 8 nucleotides agree with TRBD2. The CDR3 contains 16 residues. Looked up from germline, CDR1 is SGHTA and CDR2 is FQGNSA. The V and J ends lost 0 bases and 1 base, in that order; junction bases with no gene match: 5.